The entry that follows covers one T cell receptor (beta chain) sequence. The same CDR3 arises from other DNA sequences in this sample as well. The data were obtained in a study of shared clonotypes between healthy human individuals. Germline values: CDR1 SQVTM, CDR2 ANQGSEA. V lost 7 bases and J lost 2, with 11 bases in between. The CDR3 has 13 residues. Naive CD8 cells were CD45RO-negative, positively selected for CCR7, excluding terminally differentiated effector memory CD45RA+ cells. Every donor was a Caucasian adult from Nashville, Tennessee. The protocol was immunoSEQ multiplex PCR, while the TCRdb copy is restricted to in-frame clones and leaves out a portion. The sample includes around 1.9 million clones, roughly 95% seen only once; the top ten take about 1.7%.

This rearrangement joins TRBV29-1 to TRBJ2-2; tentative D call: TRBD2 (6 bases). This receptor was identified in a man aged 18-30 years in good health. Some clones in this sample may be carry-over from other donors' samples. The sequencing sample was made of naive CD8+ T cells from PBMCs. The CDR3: CSARDSNTGELFF. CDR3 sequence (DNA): TGCAGCGCCCGGGACTCCAACACCGGGGAGCTGTTTTTT.